This entry is about one TCR beta chain. This record belongs to a study of cytomegalovirus exposure and HLA in healthy donors. The CDR3 has 15 residues. Trimming cost V 3 bases and J 5 bases; bases outside gene matches: 4. Per the germline V gene, CDR1 is MNHEY and CDR2 is SMNVEV (reference sequence). The PCR made use of 60 Vbeta and 13 Jbeta primers. The repertoire was sequenced with immunoSEQ multiplex PCR; TCRdb's copy has only in-frame clones and lacks some. The sample lists around 100,000 clones; over 75% were seen once. Source material: PBMCs. The V call is TRBV27, the J call TRBJ2-5; 12 bases agree with TRBD1. The receptor was isolated from a male donor in good health and CMV-seropositive. This CDR3 is CASSLGQGAWETQYF. The CDR3 region has the DNA TGTGCCAGCAGTTTGGGACAGGGGGCTTGGGAGACCCAGTACTTC.